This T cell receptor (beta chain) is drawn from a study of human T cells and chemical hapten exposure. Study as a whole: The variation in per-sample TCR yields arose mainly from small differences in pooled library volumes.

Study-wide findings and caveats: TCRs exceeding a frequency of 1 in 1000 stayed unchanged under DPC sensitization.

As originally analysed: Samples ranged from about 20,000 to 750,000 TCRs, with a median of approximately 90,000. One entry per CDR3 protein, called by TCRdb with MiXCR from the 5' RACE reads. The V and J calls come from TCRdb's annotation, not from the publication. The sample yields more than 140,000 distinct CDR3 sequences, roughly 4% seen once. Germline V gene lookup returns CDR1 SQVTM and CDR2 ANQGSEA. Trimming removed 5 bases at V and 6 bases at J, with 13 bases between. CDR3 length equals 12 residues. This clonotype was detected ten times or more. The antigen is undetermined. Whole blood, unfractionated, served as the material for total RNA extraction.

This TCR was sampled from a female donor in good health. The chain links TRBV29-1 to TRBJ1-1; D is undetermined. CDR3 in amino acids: CSVTTHGSEAFF. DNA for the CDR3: TGCAGCGTTACCACACACGGATCTGAAGCTTTCTTT.